The rows below give T cell receptor beta chains drawn from one sample of a study of T cells after yellow fever vaccination. TCRdb fed the 5' RACE reads into MiXCR, producing one record per CDR3 protein. The sample has some 550,000 distinct CDR3 sequences, roughly 21% seen once. Sequenced material: PBMCs, taken 15 days after the yellow fever booster vaccination. These receptors all stem from a man aged 30 to 39 who received the YFV17D yellow fever vaccine. CDR3s include the opening cysteine and the closing phenylalanine or tryptophan. The order of the fields is D gene, J gene, clone size, V gene, CDR3 DNA, CDR3 protein. D genes are given only for firm matches. Rows give clone size only sometimes, using once, few, many, or a class for an expanded clone.

D: TRBD2
J: TRBJ2-2
size: -
V: TRBV7-8
DNA: TGTGCCAGCAGCGCCACGGCCCTAGCGGGGAAGAACACCGGGGAGCTGTTTTTT
CDR3: CASSATALAGKNTGELFF

D: -
J: TRBJ2-7
size: -
V: TRBV12-5
DNA: TGTGCTAGTGGAATGAATCCCTACGAGCAGTACTTC
CDR3: CASGMNPYEQYF

D: TRBD1
J: TRBJ2-7
size: few
V: TRBV6-5
DNA: TGTGCCAGCAGTACCAACAGGGGGGTAGCCTACGAGCAGTACTTC
CDR3: CASSTNRGVAYEQYF

D: -
J: TRBJ2-7
size: many
V: TRBV7-8
DNA: TGTGCCAGCAGCCCTGGCAGAGCACGAGCCTACGAGCAGTACTTC
CDR3: CASSPGRARAYEQYF

D: TRBD1
J: TRBJ1-1
size: -
V: TRBV28
DNA: TGTGCCAGCAGGCGGACAGGGAGCACTGAAGCTTTCTTT
CDR3: CASRRTGSTEAFF

D: -
J: TRBJ2-5
size: few
V: TRBV18
DNA: TGTGCCAGCTCACCACCCAACCTGGGCCGGGAGACCCAGTACTTC
CDR3: CASSPPNLGRETQYF

D: -
J: TRBJ2-3
size: -
V: TRBV20-1
DNA: TGCAGTGCTAGTGGAGATATGCAGTATTTT
CDR3: CSASGDMQYF

D: TRBD1
J: TRBJ1-2
size: -
V: TRBV20-1
DNA: TGCAGTGCTAGAGGCCCCACCGGGACAGGGAACATCAACTATGGCTACACCTTC
CDR3: CSARGPTGTGNINYGYTF

D: -
J: TRBJ2-3
size: few
V: TRBV7-8
DNA: TGTGCCAGCAGCTTAGTGCGGCGGGAAGGGCGGGATACGCAGTATTTT
CDR3: CASSLVRREGRDTQYF

D: -
J: TRBJ2-3
size: few
V: TRBV7-2
DNA: TGTGCCAGCAACCAGTGGGGGCTATACACAGATACGCAGTATTTT
CDR3: CASNQWGLYTDTQYF

D: -
J: TRBJ2-2
size: few
V: TRBV20-1
DNA: TGCAGTGCTAGGACCCGCCCGAACACCGGGGAGCTGTTTTTT
CDR3: CSARTRPNTGELFF

D: -
J: TRBJ2-2
size: few
V: TRBV15
DNA: TGTGCCACCAGCAGCCAGGGGAGCACCGGGGAGCTGTTTTTT
CDR3: CATSSQGSTGELFF

D: -
J: TRBJ1-4
size: -
V: TRBV11-2
DNA: TGTGCCAGCACCAACCGGGGGGTGTATGAAAAACTGTTTTTT
CDR3: CASTNRGVYEKLFF

D: -
J: TRBJ2-1
size: many
V: TRBV6-5
DNA: TGTGCCAGCAGTTACTCCGAATGGAACAATGAGCAGTTCTTC
CDR3: CASSYSEWNNEQFF

D: TRBD2
J: TRBJ2-7
size: -
V: TRBV7-2
DNA: TGTGCCAGCAGCTTAGTTGTATTAGCGGGAGGCGAGCAGTACTTC
CDR3: CASSLVVLAGGEQYF

D: -
J: TRBJ1-5
size: few
V: TRBV3-1
DNA: TGTGCCAGCAGCCCCGAGCGTAATCAGCCCCAGCATTTT
CDR3: CASSPERNQPQHF

D: TRBD2
J: TRBJ2-3
size: few
V: TRBV9
DNA: TGTGCCAGCAGCCCTGGTCAGCCGGGACTAGCGGGAGTCGGAGCGACAGATACGCAGTATTTT
CDR3: CASSPGQPGLAGVGATDTQYF

D: TRBD2
J: TRBJ2-5
size: -
V: TRBV25-1
DNA: TGTGCCACCCAAGACCTAGCGGGAGCAGAGACCCAGTACTTC
CDR3: CATQDLAGAETQYF

D: TRBD2
J: TRBJ2-3
size: -
V: TRBV7-2
DNA: TGTGCCAGCGGACCGACTAGCGGGAGGGCTGATACGCAGTATTTT
CDR3: CASGPTSGRADTQYF

D: TRBD2
J: TRBJ2-5
size: few
V: TRBV18
DNA: TGTGCCAGCTCACTACTAGCGGACCCCCGAGCCCAGTACTTC
CDR3: CASSLLADPRAQYF

D: -
J: TRBJ1-1
size: few
V: TRBV20-1
DNA: TGCAGTGCTACCGACAGAAACACTGAAGCTTTCTTT
CDR3: CSATDRNTEAFF

D: TRBD2
J: TRBJ2-5
size: few
V: TRBV20-1
DNA: TGCAGTGCTAGAGATTCGGCGGGAGTAGAGGAGACCCAGTACTTC
CDR3: CSARDSAGVEETQYF

D: -
J: TRBJ2-3
size: few
V: TRBV7-2
DNA: TGTGCCAGCAGCCTCCAGGGTGGAGGTTCAGATACGCAGTATTTT
CDR3: CASSLQGGGSDTQYF

D: TRBD2
J: TRBJ2-2
size: few
V: TRBV2
DNA: TGTGCCGGGAGGAGCGGGGTGAACACCGGGGAGCTGTTTTTT
CDR3: CAGRSGVNTGELFF

D: -
J: TRBJ2-2
size: many
V: TRBV27
DNA: TGTGCCAGCAGGGAATTCACCGGGGAGCTGTTTTTT
CDR3: CASREFTGELFF

D: -
J: TRBJ2-1
size: few
V: TRBV20-1
DNA: TGCAGTGCTACGGCGCGGGACTCCTACAATGAGCAGTTCTTC
CDR3: CSATARDSYNEQFF

D: -
J: TRBJ2-3
size: -
V: TRBV20-1
DNA: TGCAGTGCTCTGTTTGGTACGCAGTATTTT
CDR3: CSALFGTQYF

D: -
J: TRBJ2-2
size: few
V: TRBV18
DNA: TGTGCCAGCTCACCACCGGTTGCGTACACCGGGGAGCTGTTTTTT
CDR3: CASSPPVAYTGELFF

D: -
J: TRBJ2-1
size: -
V: TRBV5-1
DNA: TGCGCCAGCAGCTTGGAAGGCATACAGTTCTTC
CDR3: CASSLEGIQFF

D: -
J: TRBJ2-1
size: few
V: TRBV7-9
DNA: TGTGCCAGCACAAGCCTAGTAGTATACAATGAGCAGTTCTTC
CDR3: CASTSLVVYNEQFF

D: TRBD2
J: TRBJ2-7
size: -
V: TRBV28
DNA: TGTGCCAGCAGATCCGGGACTAGCGGGATTAGTGCCTACGAGCAGTACTTC
CDR3: CASRSGTSGISAYEQYF

D: TRBD2
J: TRBJ2-3
size: -
V: TRBV10-3
DNA: TGTGCCATCAGTGCCGGGACTAGCGTCCTGACAGATACGCAGTATTTT
CDR3: CAISAGTSVLTDTQYF

D: TRBD1
J: TRBJ2-5
size: few
V: TRBV4-3
DNA: TGCGCCAGCAGCCAAGTCACAGGGGCGCAAGAGACCCAGTACTTC
CDR3: CASSQVTGAQETQYF

D: -
J: TRBJ2-3
size: many
V: TRBV12-3/TRBV12-4
DNA: TGTGCCAGCAGTTTAGGGGACCGCACCAATACGCAGTATTTT
CDR3: CASSLGDRTNTQYF

D: TRBD1
J: TRBJ2-7
size: few
V: TRBV18
DNA: TGTGCCAGCGTCGGACAGGGGGCACACGAGCAGTACTTC
CDR3: CASVGQGAHEQYF

D: -
J: TRBJ2-5
size: few
V: TRBV9
DNA: TGTGCCAGCAGCGCCCAGACTAGTTGGGGTCAAGAGACCCAGTACTTC
CDR3: CASSAQTSWGQETQYF

D: -
J: TRBJ2-5
size: few
V: TRBV2
DNA: TGTGCCAGCAGTGAAATGTGGCGCCCTACGGGGGAGACCCAGTACTTC
CDR3: CASSEMWRPTGETQYF

D: -
J: TRBJ2-2
size: -
V: TRBV5-6
DNA: TGTGCCAGCAGCTTACCAGGGGTGTTCACCGGGGAGCTGTTTTTT
CDR3: CASSLPGVFTGELFF

D: -
J: TRBJ1-6
size: few
V: TRBV9
DNA: TGTGCCAGCAGCGACCATCTCCGTCGGGATTCACCCCTCCACTTT
CDR3: CASSDHLRRDSPLHF

D: -
J: TRBJ2-5
size: few
V: TRBV7-2
DNA: TGTGCCAGCAGCTTAGAACTAGCCGCGGGGGAGACCCAGTACTTC
CDR3: CASSLELAAGETQYF

D: -
J: TRBJ2-7
size: -
V: TRBV20-1
DNA: TGCAGTGCTTTCCTACCCAGGGACTACGAGCAGTACTTC
CDR3: CSAFLPRDYEQYF

D: -
J: TRBJ2-5
size: -
V: TRBV10-3
DNA: TGTGCCATCAGGGCCCCCACGGGAGAGACCCAGTACTTC
CDR3: CAIRAPTGETQYF

D: TRBD2
J: TRBJ2-6
size: -
V: TRBV5-1
DNA: TGCGCCAGCAGCTCTTTGAATAGCGGGAGGACTGGGGCCAACGTCCTGACTTTC
CDR3: CASSSLNSGRTGANVLTF

D: -
J: TRBJ1-2
size: -
V: TRBV20-1
DNA: TGCAGTGCTAGACCCAGGGACTATGGCTACACCTTC
CDR3: CSARPRDYGYTF

D: -
J: TRBJ1-1
size: -
V: TRBV20-1
DNA: TGCAGTGCTAGGTCCGGGACCCCGAGCCCCACTGAAGCTTTCTTT
CDR3: CSARSGTPSPTEAFF

D: -
J: TRBJ2-1
size: many
V: TRBV29-1
DNA: TGCAGCGTAGGGGACAATGAGCAGTTCTTC
CDR3: CSVGDNEQFF